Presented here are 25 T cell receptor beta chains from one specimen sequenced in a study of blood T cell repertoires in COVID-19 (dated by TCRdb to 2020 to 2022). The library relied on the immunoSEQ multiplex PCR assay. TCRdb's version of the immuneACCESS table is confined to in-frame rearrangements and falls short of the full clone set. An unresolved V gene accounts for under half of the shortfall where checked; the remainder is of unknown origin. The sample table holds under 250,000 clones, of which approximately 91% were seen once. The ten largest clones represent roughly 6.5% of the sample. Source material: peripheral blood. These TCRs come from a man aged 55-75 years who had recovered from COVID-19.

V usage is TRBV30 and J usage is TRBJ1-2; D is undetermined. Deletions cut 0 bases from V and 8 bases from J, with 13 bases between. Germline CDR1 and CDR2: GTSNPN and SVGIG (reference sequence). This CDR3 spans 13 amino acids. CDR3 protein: CAWSVGPSGGYTF. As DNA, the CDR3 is TGTGCCTGGAGTGTGGGTCCCTCGGGGGGCTACACCTTC.

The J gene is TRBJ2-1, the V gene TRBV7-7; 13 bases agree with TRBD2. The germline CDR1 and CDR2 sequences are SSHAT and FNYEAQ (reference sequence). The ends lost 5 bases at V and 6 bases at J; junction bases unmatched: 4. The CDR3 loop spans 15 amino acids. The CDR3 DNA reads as TGTGCCAGCAGCATAGGACTAGCGGGGGTCAATGAGCAGTTCTTC. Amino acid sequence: CASSIGLAGVNEQFF. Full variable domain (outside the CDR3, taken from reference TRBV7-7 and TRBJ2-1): GAGVSQSPRYKVTKRGQDVTLRCDPISSHATLYWYQQALGQGPEFLTYFNYEAQPDKSGLPSDRFSAERPEGSISTLTIQRTEQRDSAMYRCASSIGLAGVNEQFFGPGTRLTVL.

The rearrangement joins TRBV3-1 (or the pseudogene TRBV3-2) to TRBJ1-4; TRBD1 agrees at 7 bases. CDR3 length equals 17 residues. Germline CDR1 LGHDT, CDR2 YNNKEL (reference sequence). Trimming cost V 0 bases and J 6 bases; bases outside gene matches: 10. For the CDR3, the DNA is TGTGCCAGCAGCCAAGATGCGGCAGGGGGTTGGGATGAAAAACTGTTTTTT. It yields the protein CASSQDAAGGWDEKLFF.

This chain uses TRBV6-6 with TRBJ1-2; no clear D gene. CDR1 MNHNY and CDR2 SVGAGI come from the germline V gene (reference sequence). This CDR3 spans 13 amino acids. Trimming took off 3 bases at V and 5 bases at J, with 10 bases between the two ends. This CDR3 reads CASSYEGNYGYTF. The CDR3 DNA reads TGTGCCAGCAGTTATGAGGGAAATTATGGCTACACCTTC.

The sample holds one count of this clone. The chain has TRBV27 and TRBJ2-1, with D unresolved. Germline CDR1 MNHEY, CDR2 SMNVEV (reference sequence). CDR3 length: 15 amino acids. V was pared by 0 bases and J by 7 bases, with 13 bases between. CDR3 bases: TGTGCCAGCAGTTTATCGATGGCACAGTTGAATGAGCAGTTCTTC. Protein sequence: CASSLSMAQLNEQFF.

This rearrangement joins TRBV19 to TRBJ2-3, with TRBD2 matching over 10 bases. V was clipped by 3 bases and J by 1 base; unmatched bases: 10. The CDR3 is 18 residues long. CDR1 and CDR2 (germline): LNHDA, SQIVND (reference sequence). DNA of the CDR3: TGTGCCAGTAGTATCGCGAAAGGACTAGCGGACGGCACAGATACGCAGTATTTT. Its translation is CASSIAKGLADGTDTQYF.

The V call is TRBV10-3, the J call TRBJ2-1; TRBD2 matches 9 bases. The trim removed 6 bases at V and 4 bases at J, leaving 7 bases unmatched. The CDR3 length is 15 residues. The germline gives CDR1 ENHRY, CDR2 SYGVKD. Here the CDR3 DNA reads TGTGCCATCAGCCCCGCAGCGGGGGGATACAATGAGCAGTTCTTC. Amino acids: CAISPAAGGYNEQFF.

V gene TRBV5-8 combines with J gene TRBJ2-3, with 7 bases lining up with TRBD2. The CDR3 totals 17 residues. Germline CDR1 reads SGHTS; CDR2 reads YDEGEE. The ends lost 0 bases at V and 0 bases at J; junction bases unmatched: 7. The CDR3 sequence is CASSLAVLAASTDTQYF. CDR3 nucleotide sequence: TGTGCCAGCAGCTTGGCCGTGCTAGCGGCTAGCACAGATACGCAGTATTTT.

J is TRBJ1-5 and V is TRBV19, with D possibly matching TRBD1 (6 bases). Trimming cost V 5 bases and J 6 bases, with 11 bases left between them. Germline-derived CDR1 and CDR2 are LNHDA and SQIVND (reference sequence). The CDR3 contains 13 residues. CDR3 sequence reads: CASSGGARQPQHF. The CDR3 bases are TGTGCCAGTAGTGGGGGGGCACGTCAGCCCCAGCATTTT.

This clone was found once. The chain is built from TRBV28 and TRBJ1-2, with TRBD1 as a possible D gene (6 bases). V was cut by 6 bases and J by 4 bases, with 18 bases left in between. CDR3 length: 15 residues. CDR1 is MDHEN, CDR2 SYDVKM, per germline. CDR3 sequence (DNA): TGTGCCAGCAGGTCCGGACAAACAGGGAGCTATGGCTACACCTTC. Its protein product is CASRSGQTGSYGYTF.

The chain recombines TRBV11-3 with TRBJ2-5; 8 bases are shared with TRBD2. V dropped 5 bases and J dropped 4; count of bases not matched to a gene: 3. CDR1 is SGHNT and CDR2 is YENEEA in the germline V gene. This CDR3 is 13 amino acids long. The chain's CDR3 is CASSPGGGETQYF. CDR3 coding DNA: TGTGCCAGCAGCCCGGGGGGGGGAGAGACCCAGTACTTC.

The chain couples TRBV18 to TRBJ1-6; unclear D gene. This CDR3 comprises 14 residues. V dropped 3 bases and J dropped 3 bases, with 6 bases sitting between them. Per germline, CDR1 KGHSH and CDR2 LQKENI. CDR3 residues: CASSPEHYNSPLHF. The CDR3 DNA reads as TGTGCCAGCTCACCCGAACACTATAATTCACCCCTCCACTTT.

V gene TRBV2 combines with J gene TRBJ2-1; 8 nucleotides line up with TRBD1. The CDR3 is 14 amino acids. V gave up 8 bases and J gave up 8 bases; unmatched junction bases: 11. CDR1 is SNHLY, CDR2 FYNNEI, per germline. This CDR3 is CASSKGGQGDEQFF. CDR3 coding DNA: TGTGCCAGCTCAAAGGGCGGACAGGGTGATGAGCAGTTCTTC.

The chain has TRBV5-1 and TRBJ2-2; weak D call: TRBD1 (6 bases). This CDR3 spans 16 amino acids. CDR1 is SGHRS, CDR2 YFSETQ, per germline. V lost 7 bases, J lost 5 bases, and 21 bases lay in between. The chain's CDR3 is CASARGSGESTGELFF. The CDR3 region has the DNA TGCGCCAGCGCCCGGGGTTCAGGGGAGTCGACCGGGGAGCTGTTTTTT.

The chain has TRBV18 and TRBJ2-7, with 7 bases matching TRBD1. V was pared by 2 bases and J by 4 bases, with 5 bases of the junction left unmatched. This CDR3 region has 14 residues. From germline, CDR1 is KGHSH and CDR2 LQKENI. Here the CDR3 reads CASSPDRVLYEQYF. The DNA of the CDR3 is TGTGCCAGCTCACCAGACAGGGTCCTGTACGAGCAGTACTTC.

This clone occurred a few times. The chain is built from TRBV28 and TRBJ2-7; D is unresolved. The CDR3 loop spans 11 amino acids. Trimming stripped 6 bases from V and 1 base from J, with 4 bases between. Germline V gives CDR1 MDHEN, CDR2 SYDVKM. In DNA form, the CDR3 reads TGTGCCAGCAGCGAGTCCTACGAGCAGTACTTC. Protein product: CASSESYEQYF.

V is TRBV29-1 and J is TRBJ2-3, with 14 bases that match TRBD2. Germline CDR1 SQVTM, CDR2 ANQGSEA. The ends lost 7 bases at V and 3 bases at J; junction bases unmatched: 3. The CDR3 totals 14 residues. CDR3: CSGRLAGGTDTQYF. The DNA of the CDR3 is TGCAGCGGAAGACTAGCGGGAGGGACAGATACGCAGTATTTT.

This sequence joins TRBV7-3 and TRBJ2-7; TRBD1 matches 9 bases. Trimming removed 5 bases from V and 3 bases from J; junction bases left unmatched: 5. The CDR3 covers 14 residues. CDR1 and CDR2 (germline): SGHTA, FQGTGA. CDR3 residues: CASSPSGQGYEQYF. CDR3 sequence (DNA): TGTGCCAGCAGCCCTTCGGGACAGGGCTACGAGCAGTACTTC.

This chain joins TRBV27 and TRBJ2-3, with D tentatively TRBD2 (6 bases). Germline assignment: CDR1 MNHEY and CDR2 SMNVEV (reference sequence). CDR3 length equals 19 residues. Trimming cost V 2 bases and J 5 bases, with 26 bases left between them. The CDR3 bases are TGTGCCAGCAGTTTAGGCCCCCGGGACTTCCCCCGCCGGAAAGATACGCAGTATTTT. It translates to CASSLGPRDFPRRKDTQYF.

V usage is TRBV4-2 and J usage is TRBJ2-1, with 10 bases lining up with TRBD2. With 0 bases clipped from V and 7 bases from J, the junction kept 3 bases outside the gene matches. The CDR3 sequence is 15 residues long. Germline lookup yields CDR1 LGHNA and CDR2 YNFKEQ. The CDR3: CASSQESGRVNEQFF. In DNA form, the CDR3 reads TGTGCCAGCAGCCAAGAGAGCGGGAGGGTGAATGAGCAGTTCTTC.

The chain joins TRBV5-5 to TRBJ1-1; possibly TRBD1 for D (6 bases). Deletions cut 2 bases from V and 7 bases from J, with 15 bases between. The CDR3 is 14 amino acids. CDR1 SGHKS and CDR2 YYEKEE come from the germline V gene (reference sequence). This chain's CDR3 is CASSFFQGMSEAFF. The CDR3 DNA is TGTGCCAGCAGCTTTTTCCAGGGGATGAGTGAAGCTTTCTTT.

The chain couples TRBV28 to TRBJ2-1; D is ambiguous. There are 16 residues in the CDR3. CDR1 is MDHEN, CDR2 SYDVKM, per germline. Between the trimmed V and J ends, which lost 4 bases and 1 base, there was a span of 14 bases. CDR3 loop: CASSSRVAESYNEQFF. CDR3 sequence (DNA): TGTGCCAGCAGTTCCCGGGTGGCGGAGTCCTACAATGAGCAGTTCTTC.

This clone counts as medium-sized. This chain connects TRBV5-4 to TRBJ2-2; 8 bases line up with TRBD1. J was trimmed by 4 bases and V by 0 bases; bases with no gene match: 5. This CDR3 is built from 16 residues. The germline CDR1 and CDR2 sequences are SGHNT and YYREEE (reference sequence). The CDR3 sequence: CASSLGQGLLTGELFF. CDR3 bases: TGTGCCAGCAGCTTGGGACAGGGGCTCCTCACCGGGGAGCTGTTTTTT.

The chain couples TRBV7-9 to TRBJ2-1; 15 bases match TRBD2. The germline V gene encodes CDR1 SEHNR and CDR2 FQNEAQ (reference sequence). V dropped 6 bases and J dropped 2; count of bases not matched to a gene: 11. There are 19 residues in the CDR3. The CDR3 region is CASRPMGLAGGATYNEQFF. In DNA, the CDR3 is TGTGCCAGCAGACCTATGGGACTAGCGGGAGGAGCAACCTACAATGAGCAGTTCTTC.

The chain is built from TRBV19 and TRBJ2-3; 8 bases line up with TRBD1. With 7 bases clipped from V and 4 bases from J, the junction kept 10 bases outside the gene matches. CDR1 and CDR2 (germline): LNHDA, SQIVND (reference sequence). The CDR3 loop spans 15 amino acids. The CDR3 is CASTRWGQESDTQYF. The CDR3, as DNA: TGTGCCAGTACCCGGTGGGGACAGGAATCAGATACGCAGTATTTT.